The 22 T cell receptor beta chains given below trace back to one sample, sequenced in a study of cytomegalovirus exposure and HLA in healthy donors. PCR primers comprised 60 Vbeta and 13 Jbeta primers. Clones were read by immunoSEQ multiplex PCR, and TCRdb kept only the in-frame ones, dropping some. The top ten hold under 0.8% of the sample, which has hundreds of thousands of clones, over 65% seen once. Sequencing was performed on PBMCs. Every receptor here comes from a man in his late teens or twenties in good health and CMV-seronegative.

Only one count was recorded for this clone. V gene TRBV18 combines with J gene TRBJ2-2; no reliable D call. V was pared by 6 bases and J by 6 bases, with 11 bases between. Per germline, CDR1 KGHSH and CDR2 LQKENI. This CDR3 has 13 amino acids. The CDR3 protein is CASSPASSGELFF. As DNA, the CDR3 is TGTGCCAGCTCTCCCGCGTCCTCCGGGGAGCTGTTTTTT.

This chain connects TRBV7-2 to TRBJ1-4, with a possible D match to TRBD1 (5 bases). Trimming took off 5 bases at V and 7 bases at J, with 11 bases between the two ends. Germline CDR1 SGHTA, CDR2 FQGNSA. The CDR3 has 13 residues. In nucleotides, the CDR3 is TGTGCCAGCAGCCCCCGCGGGGGTGAAAAACTGTTTTTT. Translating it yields CASSPRGGEKLFF.

The chain's CDR3 is CATSRAAGVYEQYF. CDR3 nucleotide sequence: TGTGCCACCAGCAGGGCAGCGGGAGTGTACGAGCAGTACTTC. This chain links TRBV15 with TRBJ2-7; 8 positions match TRBD2. This CDR3 has 14 residues. Germline V CDR1 and CDR2: LNHNV, YYDKDF (reference sequence). V lost 3 bases to trimming and J lost 4 bases; unmatched junction nucleotides: 5.

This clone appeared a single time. CDR3 DNA: TGTGCCAGCTCACCGCCGGGGGAGACCCAGTACTTC. Translating gives CASSPPGETQYF. The rearrangement links TRBV18 to TRBJ2-5, with D perhaps matching TRBD2 (5 bases). CDR1 and CDR2 from the germline V gene are KGHSH and LQKENI. The ends were cut back, 3 bases at V and 5 bases at J, with 7 bases in the middle. CDR3 length equals 12 residues.

CDR3 bases: TGTGCCAGCAGCTCCCGACTAGCGGATACGCAGTATTTT. It yields the protein CASSSRLADTQYF. The genes are TRBV7-9 and TRBJ2-3; 8 bases fit TRBD2. The V segment lost 4 bases and the J segment 6 bases; nucleotides outside the gene matches: 3. The germline V gene encodes CDR1 SEHNR and CDR2 FQNEAQ (reference sequence). This CDR3 comprises 13 residues.

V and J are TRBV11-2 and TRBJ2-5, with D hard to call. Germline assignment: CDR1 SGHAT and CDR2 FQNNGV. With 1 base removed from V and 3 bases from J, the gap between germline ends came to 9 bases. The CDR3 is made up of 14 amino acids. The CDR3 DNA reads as TGTGCCAGCAGCTTAGTGTTGCAGAAAGAGACCCAGTACTTC. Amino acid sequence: CASSLVLQKETQYF.

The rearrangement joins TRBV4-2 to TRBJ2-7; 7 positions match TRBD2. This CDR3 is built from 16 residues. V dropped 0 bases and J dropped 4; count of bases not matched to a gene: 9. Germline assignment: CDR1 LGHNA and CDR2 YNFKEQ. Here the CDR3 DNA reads TGTGCCAGCAGCCAAGATCCCGCGGGAGTGTCTTACGAGCAGTACTTC. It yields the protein CASSQDPAGVSYEQYF.

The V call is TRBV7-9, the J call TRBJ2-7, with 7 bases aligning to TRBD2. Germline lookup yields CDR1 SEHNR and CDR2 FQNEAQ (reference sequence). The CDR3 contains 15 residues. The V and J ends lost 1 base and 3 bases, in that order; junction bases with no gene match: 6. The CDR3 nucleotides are TGTGCCAGCAGCTTAGAGGTGGCGGGAGTCTACGAGCAGTACTTC. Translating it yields CASSLEVAGVYEQYF.

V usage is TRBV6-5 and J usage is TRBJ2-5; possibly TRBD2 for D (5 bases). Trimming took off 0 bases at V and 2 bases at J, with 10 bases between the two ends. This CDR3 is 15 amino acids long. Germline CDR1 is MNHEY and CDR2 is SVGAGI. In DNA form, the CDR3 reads TGTGCCAGCAGTTACTCGCTGAGGGCACAAGAGACCCAGTACTTC. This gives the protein CASSYSLRAQETQYF.

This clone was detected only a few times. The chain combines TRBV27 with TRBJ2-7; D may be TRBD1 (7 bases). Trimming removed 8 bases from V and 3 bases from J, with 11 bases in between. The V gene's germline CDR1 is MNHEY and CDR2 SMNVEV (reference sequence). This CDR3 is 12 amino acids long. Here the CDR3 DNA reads TGTGCCAGCGGGGGGACAGTCTACGAGCAGTACTTC. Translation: CASGGTVYEQYF.

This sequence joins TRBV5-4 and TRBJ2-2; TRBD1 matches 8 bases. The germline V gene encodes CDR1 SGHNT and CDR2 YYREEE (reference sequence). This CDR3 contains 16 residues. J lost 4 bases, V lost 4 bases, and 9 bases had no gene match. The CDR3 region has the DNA TGTGCCAGCAGCGGCGGGGACAGGAGGGTCACCGGGGAGCTGTTTTTT. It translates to CASSGGDRRVTGELFF.

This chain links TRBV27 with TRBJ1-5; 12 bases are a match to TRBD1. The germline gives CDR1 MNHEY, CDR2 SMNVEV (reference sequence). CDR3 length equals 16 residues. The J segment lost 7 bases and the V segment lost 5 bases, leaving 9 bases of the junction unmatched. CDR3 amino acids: CASSTLGQGAGQPQHF. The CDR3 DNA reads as TGTGCCAGCAGTACCCTGGGACAGGGGGCGGGACAGCCCCAGCATTTT.

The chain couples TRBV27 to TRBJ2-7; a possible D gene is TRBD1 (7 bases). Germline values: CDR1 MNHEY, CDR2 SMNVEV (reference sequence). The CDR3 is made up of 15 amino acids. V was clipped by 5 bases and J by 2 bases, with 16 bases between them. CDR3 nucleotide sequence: TGTGCCAGCAGTGACCTGGAGGGACAGCCCTACGAGCAGTACTTC. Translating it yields CASSDLEGQPYEQYF.

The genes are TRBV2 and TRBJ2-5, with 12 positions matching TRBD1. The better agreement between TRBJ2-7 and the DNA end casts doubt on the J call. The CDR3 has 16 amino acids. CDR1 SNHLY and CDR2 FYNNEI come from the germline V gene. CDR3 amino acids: CASSPWGGQGAYEQYF. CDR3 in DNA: TGTGCCAGCAGTCCATGGGGGGGACAGGGGGCGTACGAGCAGTACTTC.

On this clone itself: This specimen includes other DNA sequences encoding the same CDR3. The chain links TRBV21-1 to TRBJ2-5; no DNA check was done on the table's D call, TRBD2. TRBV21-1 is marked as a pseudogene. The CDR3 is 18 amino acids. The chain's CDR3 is CASSALLPGSTNQETQYF. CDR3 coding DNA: TGTGCCAGTAGCGCCCTCCTACCGGGGAGTACTAACCAAGAGACCCAGTACTTC.

CDR3 sequence: CASSYSLGTVYEQYF. The CDR3 bases are TGTGCCAGCAGTTACTCCTTGGGGACTGTCTACGAGCAGTACTTC. The V call is TRBV6-5, the J call TRBJ2-7, with D maybe TRBD2 (6 bases). V lost 0 bases, J lost 3 bases, and 12 bases lay in between. The CDR3 is 15 residues long. CDR1 is MNHEY and CDR2 is SVGAGI in the germline V gene.

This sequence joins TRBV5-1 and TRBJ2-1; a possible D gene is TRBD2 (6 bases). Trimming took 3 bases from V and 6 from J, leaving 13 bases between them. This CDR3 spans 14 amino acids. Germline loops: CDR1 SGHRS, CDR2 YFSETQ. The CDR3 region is CASSYRDSPNEQFF. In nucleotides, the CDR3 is TGCGCCAGCAGCTACCGGGACTCCCCCAATGAGCAGTTCTTC.

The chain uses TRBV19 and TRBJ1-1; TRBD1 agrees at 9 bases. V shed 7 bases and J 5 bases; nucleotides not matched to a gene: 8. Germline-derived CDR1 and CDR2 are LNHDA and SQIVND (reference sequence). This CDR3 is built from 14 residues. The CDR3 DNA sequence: TGTGCCAGTACCCTGGGACAGGGAAGAACTGAAGCTTTCTTT. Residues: CASTLGQGRTEAFF. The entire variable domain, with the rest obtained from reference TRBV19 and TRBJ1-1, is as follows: DGGITQSPKYLFRKEGQNVTLSCEQNLNHDAMYWYRQDPGQGLRLIYYSQIVNDFQKGDIAEGYSVSREKKESFPLTVTSAQKNPTAFYLCASTLGQGRTEAFFGQGTRLTVV.

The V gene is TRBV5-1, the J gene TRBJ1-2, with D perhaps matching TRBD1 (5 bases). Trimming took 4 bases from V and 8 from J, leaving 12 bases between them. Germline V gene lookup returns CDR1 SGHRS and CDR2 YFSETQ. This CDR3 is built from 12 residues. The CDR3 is CASSRGRDGYTF. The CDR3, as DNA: TGCGCCAGCAGCCGCGGGCGGGACGGCTACACCTTC.

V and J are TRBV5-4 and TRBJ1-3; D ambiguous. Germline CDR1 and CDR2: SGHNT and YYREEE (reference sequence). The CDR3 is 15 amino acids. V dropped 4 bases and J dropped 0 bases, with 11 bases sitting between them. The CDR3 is CASSVPGNSGNTIYF. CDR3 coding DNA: TGTGCCAGCAGCGTCCCCGGGAACTCTGGAAACACCATATATTTT. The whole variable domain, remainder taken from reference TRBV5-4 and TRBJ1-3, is ETGVTQSPTHLIKTRGQQVTLRCSSQSGHNTVSWYQQALGQGPQFIFQYYREEENGRGNFPPRFSGLQFPNYSSELNVNALELDDSALYLCASSVPGNSGNTIYFGEGSWLTVV.

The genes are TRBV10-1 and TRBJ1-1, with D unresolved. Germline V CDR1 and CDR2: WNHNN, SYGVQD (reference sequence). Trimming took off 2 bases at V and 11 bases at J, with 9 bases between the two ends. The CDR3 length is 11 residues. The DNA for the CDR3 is TGCGCCAGCAGTGAGAGGGCGGGGGCTTTCTTT. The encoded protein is CASSERAGAFF.

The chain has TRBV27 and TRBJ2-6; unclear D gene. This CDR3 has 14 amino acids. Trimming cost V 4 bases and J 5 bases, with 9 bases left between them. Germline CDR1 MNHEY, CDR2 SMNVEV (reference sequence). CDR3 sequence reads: CASSSTTWANVLTF. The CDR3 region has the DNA TGTGCCAGCAGTTCCACTACCTGGGCCAACGTCCTGACTTTC.